This T cell receptor (beta chain) appears in the sequencing data of a study of identical twins. Germline V CDR1 and CDR2: KGHSH, LQKENI. The CDR3 loop spans 19 amino acids. V trimming: 1 base; J trimming: 4 bases; junction bases outside the gene matches: 13. Everyone who donated was a healthy Caucasian. General study results and limits: In beta out-of-frame sequences, the excess sharing between twins was weaker. Its conclusions, products of cross-sectional statistical analysis, did not come from following the same donors.

TCRdb used MiXCR to reprocess the 5' RACE reads, holding one entry per CDR3 protein. The profile covers about 690,000 distinct CDR3 sequences, with approximately 22% appearing a single time and approximately 4.3% taken by the ten largest. About this clonotype itself: Its antigen is undetermined.

This sample also appeared in a second study, on T cells expressing NK-cell markers. As that study records: Eight donors were sequenced, of whom seven were HCMV-seropositive, while the remaining one was HCMV-seronegative.

The chain carries TRBV18 and TRBJ2-3; 11 bases agree with TRBD2. The sample comprised PBMCs. This receptor was identified in a woman aged 18-35 years in good health. The CDR3 loop is CASSPRLAGGRRGADTQYF. CDR3 bases: TGTGCCAGCTCACCACGGCTAGCGGGAGGCCGGCGCGGTGCAGATACGCAGTATTTT.